This passage covers 5 T cell receptor beta chains from one sample sequenced in a study of CD8+ T cells in alopecia areata. cDNA serving as the sequencing template came from extracted, reverse transcribed RNA. The assay was immunoSEQ multiplex PCR, and TCRdb's table has in-frame clones only and misses some. The sample holds 120,000 or so clones, about 50% seen once. Sequenced: NKG2D-low CD8+ T cells sorted from blood. These receptors were collected from a human donor with alopecia areata.

This clone showed up just a few times. V usage is TRBV28 and J usage is TRBJ2-3; 8 bases line up with TRBD2. In germline, CDR1 is MDHEN, CDR2 SYDVKM. This CDR3 is 16 amino acids long. Trimming cost V 5 bases and J 1 base; bases outside gene matches: 8. CDR3 sequence: CASSPFTGGGTDTQYF. The CDR3 DNA follows: TGTGCCAGCAGTCCCTTCACGGGGGGGGGCACAGATACGCAGTATTTT.

The rearrangement uses TRBV27 and TRBJ2-5, with D possibly matching TRBD2 (6 bases). Germline V gene data show CDR1 as MNHEY and CDR2 as SMNVEV (reference sequence). The CDR3 sequence is 14 residues long. V lost 2 bases to trimming and J lost 0 bases, with 7 bases between them. The CDR3 here is CASSLRDYQETQYF. The CDR3 coding sequence is TGTGCCAGCAGTTTAAGGGACTACCAAGAGACCCAGTACTTC.

CDR3 coding DNA: TGTGCCACCAGCTCGGGGGGGACTGAAGCTTTCTTT. Its translation is CATSSGGTEAFF. This rearrangement joins TRBV15 to TRBJ1-1; D possibly corresponds to TRBD1 (5 bases). Germline-derived CDR1 and CDR2 are LNHNV and YYDKDF (reference sequence). The CDR3 has 12 residues. Trimming cost V 5 bases and J 5 bases, with 9 bases left between them. The whole variable domain, filled in from reference TRBV15 and TRBJ1-1, reads DAMVIQNPRYQVTQFGKPVTLSCSQTLNHNVMYWYQQKSSQAPKLLFHYYDKDFNNEADTPDNFQSRRPNTSFCFLDIRSPGLGDTAMYLCATSSGGTEAFFGQGTRLTVV.

V gene TRBV29-1 combines with J gene TRBJ1-1; no reliable D call. Deletions cut 4 bases from V and 8 bases from J, with 11 bases between. The CDR3 is 11 amino acids. The germline V gene has CDR1 SQVTM and CDR2 ANQGSEA. Here the CDR3 reads CSVASGPEAFF. CDR3 DNA sequence: TGCAGCGTTGCTTCCGGACCGGAAGCTTTCTTT.

The chain is built from TRBV2 and TRBJ2-7; D unresolved. The germline gives CDR1 SNHLY, CDR2 FYNNEI. The length of the CDR3 is 12 residues. The V gene lost 1 base and the J gene lost 6 bases, with 7 bases spanning the gap. The chain's CDR3 is CASSEVVGEQYF. The CDR3 nucleotides are TGTGCCAGCAGTGAAGTTGTTGGCGAGCAGTACTTC.